This TCR beta chain was identified during a study of CD8 T cells in ankylosing spondylitis. The sample holds many counts of this clonotype. Its matching antigen is unknown. Trimming shortened V by 5 bases and J by 3 bases, and 8 bases separated the two germline ends. The CDR3 length is 13 residues. Germline V gene data show CDR1 as SGHTA and CDR2 as FQGNSA. In making TCR beta libraries, quantitative 5'-RACE with molecular barcodes was used. TCRdb used MiXCR to reprocess the 5' RACE reads, holding one entry per CDR3 protein. Of some 270,000 distinct CDR3 sequences listed, roughly a third are singletons. General study findings and limits: In the blood and synovial fluid of reactive arthritis, some motif variants had been previously reported. Eight or nine highly homologous variants formed a TCR beta motif that appeared characteristic of ankylosing spondylitis blood. The authors reported significant enrichment of disease-linked clones in matched ankylosing spondylitis synovial fluid.

This sequence originates from a male donor with ankylosing spondylitis or in good health (not recorded which). Material for sequencing was blood, either unsorted or a sorted T cell fraction (not recorded which). This rearrangement joins TRBV7-2 to TRBJ2-1; TRBD1 is a possible D gene (5 bases). In DNA, the CDR3 is TGTGCCAGCAGCCACGACAGCTACAATGAGCAGTTCTTC. It codes for CASSHDSYNEQFF.